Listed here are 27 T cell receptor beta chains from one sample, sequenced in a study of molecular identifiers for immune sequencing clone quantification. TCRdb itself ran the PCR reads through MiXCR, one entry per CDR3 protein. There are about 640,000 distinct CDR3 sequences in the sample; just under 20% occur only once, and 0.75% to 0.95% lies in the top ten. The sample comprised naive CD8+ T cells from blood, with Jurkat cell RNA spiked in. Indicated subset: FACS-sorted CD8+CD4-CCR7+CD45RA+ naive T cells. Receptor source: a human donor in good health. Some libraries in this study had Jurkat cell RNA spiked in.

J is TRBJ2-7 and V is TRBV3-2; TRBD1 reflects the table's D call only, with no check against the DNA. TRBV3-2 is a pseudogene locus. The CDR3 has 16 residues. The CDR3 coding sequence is TGTGCCAGCAGCCAAGATGGGGACAGGGGGAGCCACGAGCAGTACTTC. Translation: CASSQDGDRGSHEQYF.

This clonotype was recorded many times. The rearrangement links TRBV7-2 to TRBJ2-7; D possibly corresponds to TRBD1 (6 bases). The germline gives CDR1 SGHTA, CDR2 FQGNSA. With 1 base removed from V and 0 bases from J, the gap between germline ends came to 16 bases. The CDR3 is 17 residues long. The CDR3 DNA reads TGTGCCAGCAGCTTAGGGGCCGACAGGTGGAGCTCCTACGAGCAGTACTTC. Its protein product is CASSLGADRWSSYEQYF.

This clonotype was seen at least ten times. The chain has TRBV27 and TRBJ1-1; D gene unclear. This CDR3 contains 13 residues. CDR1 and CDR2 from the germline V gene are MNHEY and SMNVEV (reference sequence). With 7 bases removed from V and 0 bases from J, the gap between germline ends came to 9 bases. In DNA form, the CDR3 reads TGTGCCAGCACGAGTGATATGAACACTGAAGCTTTCTTT. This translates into CASTSDMNTEAFF.

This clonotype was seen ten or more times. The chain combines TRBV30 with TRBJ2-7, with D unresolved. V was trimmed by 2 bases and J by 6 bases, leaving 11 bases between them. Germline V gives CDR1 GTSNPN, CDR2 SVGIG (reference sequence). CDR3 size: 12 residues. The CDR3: CAWSLPAGEQYF. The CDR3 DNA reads TGTGCCTGGAGTCTACCCGCCGGCGAGCAGTACTTC.

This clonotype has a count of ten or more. The CDR3 protein is CSVVSGYEQYF. CDR3 bases: TGCAGCGTTGTGTCTGGCTACGAGCAGTACTTC. The chain joins TRBV29-1 to TRBJ2-7; D call uncertain. Germline CDR1 is SQVTM and CDR2 is ANQGSEA. This CDR3 contains 11 residues. Trimming pared 4 bases from V and 3 bases from J, leaving 7 bases between.

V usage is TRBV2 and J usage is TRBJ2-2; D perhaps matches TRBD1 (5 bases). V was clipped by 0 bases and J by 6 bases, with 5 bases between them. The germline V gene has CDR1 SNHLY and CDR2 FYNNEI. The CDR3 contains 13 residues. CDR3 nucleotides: TGTGCCAGCAGTGAAGCAGGGGCCGGGGAGCTGTTTTTT. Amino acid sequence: CASSEAGAGELFF.

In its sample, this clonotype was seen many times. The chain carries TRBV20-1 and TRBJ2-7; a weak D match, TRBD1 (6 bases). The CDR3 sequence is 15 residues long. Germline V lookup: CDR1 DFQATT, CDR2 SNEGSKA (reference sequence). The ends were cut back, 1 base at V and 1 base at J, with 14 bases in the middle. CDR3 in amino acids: CSARVEPGVSYEQYF. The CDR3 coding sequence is TGCAGTGCTAGAGTAGAACCAGGGGTATCCTACGAGCAGTACTTC.

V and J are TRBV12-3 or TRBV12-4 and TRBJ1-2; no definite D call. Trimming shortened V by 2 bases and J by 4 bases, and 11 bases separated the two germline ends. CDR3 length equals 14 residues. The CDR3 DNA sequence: TGTGCCAGCAGTTTATCCGGGCAGTCCTATGGCTACACCTTC. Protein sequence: CASSLSGQSYGYTF.

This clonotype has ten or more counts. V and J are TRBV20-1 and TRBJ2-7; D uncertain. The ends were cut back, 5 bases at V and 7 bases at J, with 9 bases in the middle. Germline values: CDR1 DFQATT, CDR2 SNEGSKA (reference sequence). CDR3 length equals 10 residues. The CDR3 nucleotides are TGCAGTGCTCTGAAGACAGAGCAGTACTTC. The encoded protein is CSALKTEQYF.

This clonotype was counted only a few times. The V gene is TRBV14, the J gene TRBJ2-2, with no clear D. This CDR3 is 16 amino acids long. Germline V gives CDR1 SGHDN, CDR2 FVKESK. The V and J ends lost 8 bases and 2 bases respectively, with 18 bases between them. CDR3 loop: CASSQSIAFNTGELFF. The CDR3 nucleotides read TGTGCCAGCTCGCAGTCAATAGCCTTTAACACCGGGGAGCTGTTTTTT.

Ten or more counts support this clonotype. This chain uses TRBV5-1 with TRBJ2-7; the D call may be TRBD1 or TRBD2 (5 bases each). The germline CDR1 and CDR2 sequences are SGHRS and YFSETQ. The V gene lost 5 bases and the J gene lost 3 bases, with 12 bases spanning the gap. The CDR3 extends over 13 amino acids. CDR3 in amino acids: CASRYGTDYEQYF. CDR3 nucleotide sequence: TGCGCCAGCAGATACGGGACGGACTACGAGCAGTACTTC. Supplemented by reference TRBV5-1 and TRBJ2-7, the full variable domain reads KAGVTQTPRYLIKTRGQQVTLSCSPISGHRSVSWYQQTPGQGLQFLFEYFSETQRNKGNFPGRFSGRQFSNSRSEMNVSTLELGDSALYLCASRYGTDYEQYFGPGTRLTVT.

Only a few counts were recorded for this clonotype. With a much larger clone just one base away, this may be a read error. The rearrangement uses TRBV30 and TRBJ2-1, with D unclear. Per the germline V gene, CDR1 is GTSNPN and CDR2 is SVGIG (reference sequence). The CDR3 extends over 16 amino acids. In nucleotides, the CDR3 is TGTGCCTGGAGTGGATCCACTGGACCAGTCTACGATGAGCAGTTCTTC. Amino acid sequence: CAWSGSTGPVYDEQFF.

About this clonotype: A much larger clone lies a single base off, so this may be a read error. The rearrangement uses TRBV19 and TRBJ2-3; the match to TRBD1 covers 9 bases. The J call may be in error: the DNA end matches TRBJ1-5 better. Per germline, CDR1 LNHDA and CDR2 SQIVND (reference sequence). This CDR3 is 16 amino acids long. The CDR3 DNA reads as TGTGCCAGTATTGAAAACCCGGGACAGGGTTTGGATACGCAGCATTTT. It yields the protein CASIENPGQGLDTQHF.

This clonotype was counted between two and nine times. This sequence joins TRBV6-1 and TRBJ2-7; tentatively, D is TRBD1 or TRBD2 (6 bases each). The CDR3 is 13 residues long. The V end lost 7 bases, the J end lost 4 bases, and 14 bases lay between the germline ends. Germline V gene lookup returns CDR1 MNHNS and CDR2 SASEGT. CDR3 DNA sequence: TGTGCCAGCACGGGGGACAAAGATTACGAGCAGTACTTC. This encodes CASTGDKDYEQYF.

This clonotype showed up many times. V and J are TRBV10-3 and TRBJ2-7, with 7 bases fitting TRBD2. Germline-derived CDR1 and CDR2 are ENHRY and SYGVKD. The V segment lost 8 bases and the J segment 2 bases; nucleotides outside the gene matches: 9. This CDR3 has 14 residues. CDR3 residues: CAIGVRGNAYEQYF. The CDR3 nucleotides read TGTGCCATCGGCGTGCGGGGGAACGCCTACGAGCAGTACTTC.

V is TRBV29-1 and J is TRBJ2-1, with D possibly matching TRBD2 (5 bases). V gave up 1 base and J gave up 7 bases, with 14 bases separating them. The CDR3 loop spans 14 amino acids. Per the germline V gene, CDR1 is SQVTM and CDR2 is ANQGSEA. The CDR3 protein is CSVEVGSPWNEQFF. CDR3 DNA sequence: TGCAGCGTTGAAGTGGGGAGCCCGTGGAATGAGCAGTTCTTC.

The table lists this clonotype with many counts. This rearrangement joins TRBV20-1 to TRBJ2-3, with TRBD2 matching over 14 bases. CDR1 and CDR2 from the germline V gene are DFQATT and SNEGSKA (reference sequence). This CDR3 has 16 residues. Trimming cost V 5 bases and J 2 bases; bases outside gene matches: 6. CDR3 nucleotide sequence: TGCAGTGCTGGACTAGCGGGGGGCTTCGACACAGATACGCAGTATTTT. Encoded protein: CSAGLAGGFDTDTQYF.

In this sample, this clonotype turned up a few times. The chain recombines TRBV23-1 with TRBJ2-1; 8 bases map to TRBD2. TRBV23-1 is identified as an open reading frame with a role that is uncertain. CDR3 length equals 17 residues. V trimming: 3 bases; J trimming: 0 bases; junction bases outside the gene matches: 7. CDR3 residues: CASSHFERGSSYNEQFF. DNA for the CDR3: TGCGCCAGCAGTCATTTCGAGCGGGGGAGCTCCTACAATGAGCAGTTCTTC.

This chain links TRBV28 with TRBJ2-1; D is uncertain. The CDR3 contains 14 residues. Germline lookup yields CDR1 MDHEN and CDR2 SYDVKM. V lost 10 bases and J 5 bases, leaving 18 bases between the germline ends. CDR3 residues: CATKGRAKDNEQFF. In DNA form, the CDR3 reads TGTGCCACCAAAGGCAGAGCCAAGGACAATGAGCAGTTCTTC.

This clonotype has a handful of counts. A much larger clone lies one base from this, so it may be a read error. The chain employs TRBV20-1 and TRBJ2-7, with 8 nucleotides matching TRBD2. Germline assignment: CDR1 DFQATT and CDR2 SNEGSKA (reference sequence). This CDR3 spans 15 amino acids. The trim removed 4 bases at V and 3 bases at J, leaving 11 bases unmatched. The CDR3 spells CSAKDLREEIYEQYF. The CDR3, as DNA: TGCAGTGCTAAAGATTTGCGGGAGGAAATCTACGAGCAGTACTTC.

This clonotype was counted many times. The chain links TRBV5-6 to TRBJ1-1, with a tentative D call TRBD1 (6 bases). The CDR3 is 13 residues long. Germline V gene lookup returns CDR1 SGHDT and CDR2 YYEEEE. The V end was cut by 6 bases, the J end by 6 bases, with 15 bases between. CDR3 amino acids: CASTGAGRAEAFF. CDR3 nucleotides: TGTGCCAGCACAGGGGCGGGGAGGGCTGAAGCTTTCTTT.

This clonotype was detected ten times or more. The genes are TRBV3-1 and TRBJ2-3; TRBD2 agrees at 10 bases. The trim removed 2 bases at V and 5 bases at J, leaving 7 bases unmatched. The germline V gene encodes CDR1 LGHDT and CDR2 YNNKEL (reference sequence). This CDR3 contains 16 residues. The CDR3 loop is CASSQLSGGDIDTQYF. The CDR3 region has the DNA TGTGCCAGCAGCCAACTAAGCGGGGGGGATATAGATACGCAGTATTTT.

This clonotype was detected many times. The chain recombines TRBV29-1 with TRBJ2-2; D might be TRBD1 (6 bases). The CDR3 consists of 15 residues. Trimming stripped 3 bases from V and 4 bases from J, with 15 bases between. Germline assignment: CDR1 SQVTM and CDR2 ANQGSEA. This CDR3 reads CSVEEQGGFTGELFF. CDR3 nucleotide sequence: TGCAGCGTTGAGGAACAGGGTGGATTCACCGGGGAGCTGTTTTTT.

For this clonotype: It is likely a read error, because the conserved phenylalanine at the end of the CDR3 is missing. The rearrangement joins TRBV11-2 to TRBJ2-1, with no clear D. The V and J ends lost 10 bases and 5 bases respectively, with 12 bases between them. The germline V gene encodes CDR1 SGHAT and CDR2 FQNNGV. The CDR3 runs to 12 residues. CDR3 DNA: TGTGCCACCCGGGCCATGCACAATGAGCAGTTCCTC. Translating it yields CATRAMHNEQFL.

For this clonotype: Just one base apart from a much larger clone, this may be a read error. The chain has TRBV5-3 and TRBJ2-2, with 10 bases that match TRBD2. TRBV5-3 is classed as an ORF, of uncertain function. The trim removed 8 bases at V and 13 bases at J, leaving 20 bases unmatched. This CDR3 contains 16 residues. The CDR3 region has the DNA TGTGCCAGCAGCCACATAGTGGGACTAGCGCGAGAGAGGCTGTTTTTT. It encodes CASSHIVGLARERLFF.

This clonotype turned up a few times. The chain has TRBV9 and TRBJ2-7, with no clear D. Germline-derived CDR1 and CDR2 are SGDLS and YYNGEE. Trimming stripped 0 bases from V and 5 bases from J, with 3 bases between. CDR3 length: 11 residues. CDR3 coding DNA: TGTGCCAGCAGCGTAGGCCACGAGCAGTACTTC. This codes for CASSVGHEQYF.

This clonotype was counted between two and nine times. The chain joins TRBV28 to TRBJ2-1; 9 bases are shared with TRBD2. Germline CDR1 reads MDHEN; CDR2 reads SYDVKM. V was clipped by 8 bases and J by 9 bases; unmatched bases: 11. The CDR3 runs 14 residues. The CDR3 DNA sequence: TGTGCCAGCGGAGGCCTAGCGGGACGGGGTGAGCAGTTCTTC. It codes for CASGGLAGRGEQFF.